Shown below are 16 T cell receptor beta chains from a single sample sequenced in a study of blood T cell repertoires in COVID-19. Sequencing used immunoSEQ multiplex PCR; TCRdb keeps in-frame clones, though not all of them. Of about 83,000 clones detected, approximately 86% appear once; the ten largest clones hold around 7.8%. The sample consisted of peripheral blood. The source of these receptors is a man older than 75 with active or convalescent COVID-19.

The chain recombines TRBV15 with TRBJ2-7; TRBD2 is a possible D gene (5 bases). The CDR3 covers 14 residues. Trimming left V 0 bases short and J 4 bases short, with 10 bases between. Germline V CDR1 and CDR2: LNHNV, YYDKDF (reference sequence). CDR3 loop: CATSRDRGFYEQYV. In DNA, the CDR3 is TGTGCCACCAGCAGAGATCGGGGTTTTTACGAGCAGTACGTC.

The CDR3 protein is CASSPGQGFADTQYF. CDR3 coding DNA: TGTGCCAGCAGCCCGGGACAGGGCTTTGCAGATACGCAGTATTTT. The chain combines TRBV3-1 (or the pseudogene TRBV3-2) with TRBJ2-3, with 9 bases that match TRBD1. This CDR3 comprises 15 residues. With V trimmed by 4 bases and J by 4 bases, 6 bases remained unmatched. CDR1 and CDR2 from the germline V gene are LGHDT and YNNKEL (reference sequence).

The V and J genes are TRBV11-2 and TRBJ2-5; D gene unclear. V was pared by 0 bases and J by 7 bases, with 6 bases between. The CDR3 extends over 12 amino acids. Germline values: CDR1 SGHAT, CDR2 FQNNGV. CDR3 region: CASSLDLSTQYF. The CDR3 nucleotides read TGTGCCAGCAGCTTAGACCTCTCGACCCAGTACTTC.

J is TRBJ1-2 and V is TRBV7-8; D may be TRBD1 (6 bases). Trimming left V 5 bases short and J 7 bases short, with 11 bases between. The CDR3 extends over 12 amino acids. Germline-derived CDR1 and CDR2 are SGHVS and FQNEAQ. Here the CDR3 reads CASSPGGPGYTF. CDR3 coding DNA: TGTGCCAGCAGCCCTGGGGGCCCTGGCTACACCTTC.

This clone was recorded only once. The CDR3: CASNSGTSTDTQYF. The DNA of the CDR3 is TGCGCCAGCAACAGCGGAACTAGCACAGATACGCAGTATTTT. The chain is built from TRBV5-1 and TRBJ2-3; tentative D call: TRBD2 (5 bases). CDR1 is SGHRS, CDR2 YFSETQ, per germline. The CDR3 totals 14 residues. V was clipped by 6 bases and J by 0 bases, with 11 bases between them.

J is TRBJ1-3 and V is TRBV7-8; possible D gene TRBD1, 6 bases. The CDR3 covers 16 residues. Trimming pared 4 bases from V and 1 base from J, leaving 14 bases between. Germline assignment: CDR1 SGHVS and CDR2 FQNEAQ. CDR3 nucleotide sequence: TGTGCCAGCAGCTCAAGGACAGTGAATTCTGGAAACACCATATATTTT. Its translation: CASSSRTVNSGNTIYF.

This chain connects TRBV19 to TRBJ1-5, with 11 bases that match TRBD1. Germline CDR1 and CDR2: LNHDA and SQIVND (reference sequence). With V trimmed by 6 bases and J by 3 bases, 10 bases remained unmatched. The CDR3 runs 17 residues. The DNA for the CDR3 is TGTGCCAGTAGAAATAGGGGACAGGGGGGGGACAATCAGCCCCAGCATTTT. It specifies CASRNRGQGGDNQPQHF.

This sequence joins TRBV18 and TRBJ1-2; tentatively, D is TRBD1 (6 bases). The CDR3 spans 15 residues. Trimming shortened V by 6 bases and J by 0 bases, and 14 bases separated the two germline ends. Germline V gives CDR1 KGHSH, CDR2 LQKENI. CDR3 sequence reads: CASSQDRNTNYGYTF. In DNA form, the CDR3 reads TGTGCCAGCTCCCAGGACAGAAACACTAACTATGGCTACACCTTC.

V is TRBV6-5 and J is TRBJ1-2; 11 bases fit TRBD1. This CDR3 has 15 residues. Germline CDR1 MNHEY, CDR2 SVGAGI. V was clipped by 6 bases and J by 5 bases; unmatched bases: 8. The CDR3 nucleotides read TGTGCCAGCAGACCGGACAGGGGGCGGGTTTATGGCTACACCTTC. Its translation: CASRPDRGRVYGYTF.

This clone was recorded once. The chain couples TRBV19 to TRBJ1-4; 7 bases align to TRBD1. The trim removed 6 bases at V and 3 bases at J, leaving 7 bases unmatched. The CDR3 has 15 amino acids. In germline, CDR1 is LNHDA, CDR2 SQIVND (reference sequence). CDR3 residues: CASRPWDSANEKLFF. CDR3 DNA: TGTGCCAGTAGGCCCTGGGACAGCGCTAATGAAAAACTGTTTTTT.

The chain carries TRBV5-1 and TRBJ2-1, with 10 positions matching TRBD1. This CDR3 spans 16 amino acids. Trimming cost V 4 bases and J 6 bases; bases outside gene matches: 10. Per germline, CDR1 SGHRS and CDR2 YFSETQ. This chain's CDR3 is CASSRSTGGVSNEQFF. The CDR3 bases are TGCGCCAGCAGCCGATCGACAGGGGGCGTCTCCAATGAGCAGTTCTTC.

This chain joins TRBV20-1 and TRBJ1-1; no clear D. Trimming removed 6 bases at V and 6 bases at J, with 8 bases between. The CDR3 runs 10 residues. Germline-derived CDR1 and CDR2 are DFQATT and SNEGSKA (reference sequence). The CDR3 DNA reads TGCAGTGCCTGGCTTGCTGAAGCTTTCTTT. Residues: CSAWLAEAFF.

This clone has only a few counts. V and J are TRBV24-1 and TRBJ1-2, with D hard to call. From germline, CDR1 is KGHDR and CDR2 SFDVKD. The CDR3 runs to 13 residues. With 3 bases removed from V and 7 bases from J, the gap between germline ends came to 11 bases. CDR3 region: CATSDMTFSGYTF. CDR3 nucleotides: TGTGCCACCAGTGATATGACTTTTAGTGGCTACACCTTC.

J is TRBJ2-3 and V is TRBV7-9; D possibly corresponds to TRBD2 (6 bases). The CDR3 extends over 14 amino acids. V shed 1 base and J shed 2 bases, with 7 bases lying between them. In germline, CDR1 is SEHNR, CDR2 FQNEAQ (reference sequence). CDR3 nucleotides: TGTGCCAGCAGCTTAGGGGACTCCACAGATACGCAGTATTTT. Its translation: CASSLGDSTDTQYF.

J is TRBJ2-3 and V is TRBV4-1, with TRBD2 matching over 10 bases. This CDR3 region has 17 residues. Germline loops: CDR1 MGHRA, CDR2 YSYEKL. V gave up 2 bases and J gave up 9 bases; unmatched junction bases: 14. CDR3 in amino acids: CASSQTIAGGTSPTQYF. DNA of the CDR3: TGCGCCAGCAGCCAAACGATAGCGGGGGGAACCTCCCCAACGCAGTATTTT.

The rearrangement uses TRBV6-1 and TRBJ2-3; D is unresolved. The CDR3 contains 12 residues. V lost 3 bases to trimming and J lost 3 bases, with 4 bases between them. The V gene's germline CDR1 is MNHNS and CDR2 SASEGT. This CDR3 is CASSDITDTQYF. Written as DNA, the CDR3 is TGTGCCAGCAGTGATATAACAGATACGCAGTATTTT.